This TCR beta chain stems from a study of T cell responses to AZD1222 COVID-19 vaccine. For this clone: The antigen is undetermined.

Sequencing was performed with immunoSEQ multiplex PCR; in TCRdb, only in-frame clones are kept and a portion is missing. The data contain some 120,000 clones, around 90% of them singletons. The germline V gene encodes CDR1 LNHDA and CDR2 SQIVND (reference sequence). V shed 11 bases and J 4 bases; nucleotides not matched to a gene: 9. The CDR3 extends over 15 amino acids. Study-level results: Spike-wide vaccine-associated CD4 TCRs dominated at 160-218 and 743-854. Samples come after the peak T cell response, not at day 14. The donor cohort was predominantly white British with a female majority, and clonal diversity may have been underestimated. Unmutated regions of variants are reportedly targeted by nearly half of spike-specific TCRs.

The TCR was taken from an adult in good health. The chain is built from TRBV19 and TRBJ2-1; TRBD1 matches 12 bases. Sequencing used peripheral blood, obtained on day 0 of MenACWY control vaccination. CDR3 coding DNA: TGTGCCTCAAAAGGGGACAGGGGGCGATACAATGAGCAGTTCTTC. It encodes CASKGDRGRYNEQFF. Full variable domain (outside the CDR3, taken from reference TRBV19 and TRBJ2-1): DGGITQSPKYLFRKEGQNVTLSCEQNLNHDAMYWYRQDPGQGLRLIYYSQIVNDFQKGDIAEGYSVSREKKESFPLTVTSAQKNPTAFYLCASKGDRGRYNEQFFGPGTRLTVL.